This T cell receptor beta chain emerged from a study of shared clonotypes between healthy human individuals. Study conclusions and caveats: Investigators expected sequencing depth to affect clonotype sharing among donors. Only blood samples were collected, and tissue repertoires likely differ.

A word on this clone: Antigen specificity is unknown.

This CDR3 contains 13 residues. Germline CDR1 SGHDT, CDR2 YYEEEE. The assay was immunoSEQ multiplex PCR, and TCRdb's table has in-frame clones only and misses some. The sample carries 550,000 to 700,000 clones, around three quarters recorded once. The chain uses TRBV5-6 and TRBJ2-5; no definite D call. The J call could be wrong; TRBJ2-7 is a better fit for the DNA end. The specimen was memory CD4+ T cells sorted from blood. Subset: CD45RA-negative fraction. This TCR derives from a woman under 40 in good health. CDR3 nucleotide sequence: TGTGCCAGCAGCTTGGTTGCGGTATCCGAGCAGTACTTC. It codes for CASSLVAVSEQYF.